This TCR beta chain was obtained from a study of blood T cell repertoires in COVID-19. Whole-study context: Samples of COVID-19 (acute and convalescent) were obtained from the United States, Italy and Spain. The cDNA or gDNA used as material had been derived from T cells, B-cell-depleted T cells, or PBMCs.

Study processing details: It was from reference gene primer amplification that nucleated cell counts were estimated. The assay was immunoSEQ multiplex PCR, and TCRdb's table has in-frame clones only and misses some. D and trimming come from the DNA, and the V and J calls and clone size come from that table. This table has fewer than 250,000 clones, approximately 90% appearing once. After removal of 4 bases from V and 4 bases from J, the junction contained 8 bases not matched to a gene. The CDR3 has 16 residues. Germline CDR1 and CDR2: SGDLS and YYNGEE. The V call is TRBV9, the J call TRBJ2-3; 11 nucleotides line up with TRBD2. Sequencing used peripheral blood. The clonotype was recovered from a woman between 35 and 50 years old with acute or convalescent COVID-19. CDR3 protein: CASSSLAGGSADTQYF. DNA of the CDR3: TGTGCCAGCAGCTCGTTAGCGGGGGGGAGTGCAGATACGCAGTATTTT.